These 22 T cell receptor beta chains were all obtained from the same sample, sequenced in a study of T cell repertoires in cytomegalovirus infection. TCRdb independently ran MiXCR on the reads; one entry per CDR3 protein. The sample gives approximately 250,000 distinct CDR3 sequences, around 6.4% of which show up once; under 7% is in the top ten. The sample was PBMCs. All receptors come from a human donor in good health (CMV status not recorded). Some clones in this sample may be carry-over from other donors' samples.

This clonotype has ten or more counts. The chain employs TRBV20-1 and TRBJ1-1; possible D gene TRBD1, 6 bases. Germline-derived CDR1 and CDR2 are DFQATT and SNEGSKA (reference sequence). V lost 2 bases to trimming and J lost 4 bases, with 20 bases between them. The CDR3 sequence is 16 residues long. In DNA form, the CDR3 reads TGCAGTGCTAGAAAGACAGGTTCACCCTTTGGCACTGAAGCTTTCTTT. It yields the protein CSARKTGSPFGTEAFF.

This clonotype showed up many times. The rearrangement uses TRBV7-9 and TRBJ2-1, with 9 nucleotides matching TRBD2. The germline V gene encodes CDR1 SEHNR and CDR2 FQNEAQ (reference sequence). V lost 3 bases and J lost 3; bases outside the gene matches: 6. This CDR3 spans 16 amino acids. CDR3 amino acids: CASSLASGAHYNEQFF. DNA of the CDR3: TGTGCCAGCAGCTTGGCTAGCGGGGCCCACTACAATGAGCAGTTCTTC.

This clonotype was picked up many times. The chain carries TRBV20-1 and TRBJ1-1, with 7 bases that match TRBD1. After removal of 0 bases from V and 0 bases from J, the junction contained 16 bases not matched to a gene. This CDR3 is built from 19 residues. The germline V gene has CDR1 DFQATT and CDR2 SNEGSKA (reference sequence). CDR3 bases: TGCAGTGCTAGAGATCTTGGACCGGGACAGTCACCCATGAACACTGAAGCTTTCTTT. It codes for CSARDLGPGQSPMNTEAFF.

This clonotype was counted ten times or more. The chain has TRBV20-1 and TRBJ1-4, with 7 bases that match TRBD1. V was clipped by 3 bases and J by 7 bases; unmatched bases: 5. The CDR3 is 13 residues long. CDR1 and CDR2 (germline): DFQATT, SNEGSKA (reference sequence). CDR3 region: CSASNRGGEKLFF. CDR3 DNA sequence: TGCAGTGCTAGTAACAGGGGAGGTGAAAAACTGTTTTTT.

This clonotype came up many times. The chain recombines TRBV29-1 with TRBJ2-2, with D uncertain. The CDR3 is 13 amino acids. The V end lost 1 base, the J end lost 8 bases, and 11 bases lay between the germline ends. Germline lookup yields CDR1 SQVTM and CDR2 ANQGSEA. The CDR3 loop reads CSVEGYMEGELFF. The CDR3 DNA is TGCAGCGTTGAAGGGTACATGGAAGGGGAGCTGTTTTTT.

V and J are TRBV7-9 and TRBJ1-5; D gene ambiguous. The CDR3 contains 12 residues. The V end lost 4 bases, the J end lost 7 bases, and 8 bases lay between the germline ends. The V gene's germline CDR1 is SEHNR and CDR2 FQNEAQ (reference sequence). The CDR3 loop reads CASSSSGQPQHF. The CDR3, as DNA: TGTGCCAGCAGCTCCTCCGGGCAGCCCCAGCATTTT.

This clonotype was counted at least ten times. The chain is built from TRBV7-6 and TRBJ2-1; possible D gene TRBD2, 6 bases. The CDR3 contains 13 residues. Trimming cost V 0 bases and J 9 bases, with 9 bases left between them. The V gene's germline CDR1 is SGHVS and CDR2 FNYEAQ. The CDR3 sequence: CASSLAGGREQFF. The DNA for the CDR3 is TGTGCCAGCAGCTTAGCGGGGGGTCGTGAGCAGTTCTTC.

This clonotype was observed many times. The CDR3: CASSYGGPGTEAFF. The CDR3 DNA sequence: TGTGCCAGCAGTTACGGGGGCCCCGGGACTGAAGCTTTCTTT. V gene TRBV6-5 combines with J gene TRBJ1-1, with D possibly being TRBD1 (6 bases). This CDR3 is 14 amino acids long. Between the trimmed V and J ends, which lost 2 bases and 5 bases, there was a span of 12 bases. In germline, CDR1 is MNHEY, CDR2 SVGAGI.

A few counts support this clonotype. The chain carries TRBV14 and TRBJ2-6; D is undetermined. The CDR3 has 16 amino acids. The V end was cut by 0 bases, the J end by 2 bases, with 8 bases between. Germline CDR1 SGHDN, CDR2 FVKESK. The CDR3 protein is CASSQDRGPGANVLTF. For the CDR3, the DNA is TGTGCCAGCAGCCAAGATCGTGGGCCTGGGGCCAACGTCCTGACTTTC.

At least ten counts were recorded for this clonotype. The chain is built from TRBV12-3 or TRBV12-4 and TRBJ1-1; D unclear. This CDR3 is 14 amino acids long. The V and J ends lost 1 base and 1 base respectively, with 7 bases between them. The CDR3 is CASSLGSANTEAFF. In nucleotides, the CDR3 is TGTGCCAGCAGTTTAGGATCAGCGAACACTGAAGCTTTCTTT.

The chain couples TRBV5-6 to TRBJ1-2; D gene unclear. CDR1 is SGHDT, CDR2 YYEEEE, per germline. The CDR3 contains 14 residues. Trimming stripped 5 bases from V and 8 bases from J, with 19 bases between. The CDR3 sequence: CASRSGLVLRGYTF. The CDR3 DNA is TGTGCCAGCAGGAGTGGCTTGGTTTTACGCGGCTACACCTTC.

This clonotype has a count of ten or more. V usage is TRBV7-2 and J usage is TRBJ1-1; 7 nucleotides align to TRBD1. The germline CDR1 and CDR2 sequences are SGHTA and FQGNSA. The CDR3 contains 15 residues. Trimming took 3 bases from V and 3 from J; bases not matched to a gene: 7. DNA of the CDR3: TGTGCCAGCAGCTTCGCAGGGGGGCGGGACACTGAAGCTTTCTTT. This encodes CASSFAGGRDTEAFF.

This clonotype is categorized as medium-sized. The chain uses TRBV7-2 and TRBJ1-2; D gene uncertain. This CDR3 contains 13 residues. Germline V gene lookup returns CDR1 SGHTA and CDR2 FQGNSA. V dropped 2 bases and J dropped 6 bases, with 10 bases sitting between them. CDR3 sequence (DNA): TGTGCCAGCAGCTTATGGGGAGGCCATGGCTACACCTTC. Protein: CASSLWGGHGYTF.

This clonotype has a count of ten or more. This chain connects TRBV28 to TRBJ1-4; TRBD1 is a possible D gene (5 bases). CDR3 size: 16 residues. Germline lookup yields CDR1 MDHEN and CDR2 SYDVKM. V was pared by 6 bases and J by 0 bases, with 14 bases between. CDR3: CASSDLGGTTNEKLFF. DNA for the CDR3: TGTGCCAGCAGCGATCTTGGGGGTACAACTAATGAAAAACTGTTTTTT.

This clonotype showed up many times. This rearrangement joins TRBV2 to TRBJ1-1; 8 bases agree with TRBD1. With V trimmed by 0 bases and J by 5 bases, 11 bases remained unmatched. The CDR3 runs to 17 residues. CDR1 SNHLY and CDR2 FYNNEI come from the germline V gene. In nucleotides, the CDR3 is TGTGCCAGCAGTGAAGCGCGCCGGACAGGGAAGGGTACTGAAGCTTTCTTT. Translation gives CASSEARRTGKGTEAFF.

This clonotype was recorded at least ten times. The chain has TRBV7-2 and TRBJ2-3; tentative D call: TRBD1 (6 bases). The V and J ends lost 3 bases and 4 bases respectively, with 8 bases between them. The V gene's germline CDR1 is SGHTA and CDR2 FQGNSA. This CDR3 has 13 amino acids. As DNA, the CDR3 is TGTGCCAGCAGCTTCCCAGGGGCAGATACGCAGTATTTT. This gives the protein CASSFPGADTQYF. The full variable domain, with the rest looked up from reference TRBV7-2 and TRBJ2-3, is GAGVSQSPSNKVTEKGKDVELRCDPISGHTALYWYRQSLGQGLEFLIYFQGNSAPDKSGLPSDRFSAERTGGSVSTLTIQRTQQEDSAVYLCASSFPGADTQYFGPGTRLTVL.

The J gene is TRBJ1-1, the V gene TRBV29-1, with a tentative D call TRBD1 (6 bases). The germline V gene encodes CDR1 SQVTM and CDR2 ANQGSEA. The CDR3 contains 12 residues. Trimming left V 7 bases short and J 1 base short, with 10 bases between. The CDR3 protein is CSAVGGNTEAFF. The CDR3 DNA sequence: TGCAGCGCCGTAGGGGGGAACACTGAAGCTTTCTTT.

This clonotype was seen ten or more times. V and J are TRBV6-5 and TRBJ2-6; D remains unclear. V was clipped by 2 bases and J by 3 bases, with 2 bases between them. This CDR3 contains 13 residues. Germline CDR1 MNHEY, CDR2 SVGAGI. CDR3 sequence: CASSYGGANVLTF. Written as DNA, the CDR3 is TGTGCCAGCAGTTACGGTGGGGCCAACGTCCTGACTTTC.

This clonotype was seen many times. This chain uses TRBV7-2 with TRBJ1-1; D is unclear. Trimming shortened V by 4 bases and J by 0 bases, and 12 bases separated the two germline ends. CDR1 and CDR2 (germline): SGHTA, FQGNSA. The CDR3 sequence is 15 residues long. CDR3 coding DNA: TGTGCCAGCAGCTCTTTAGGGTCCATGAACACTGAAGCTTTCTTT. Translating it yields CASSSLGSMNTEAFF.

This clonotype was recorded many times. The rearrangement uses TRBV10-3 and TRBJ1-1; 8 nucleotides agree with TRBD1. The CDR3 covers 13 residues. Germline values: CDR1 ENHRY, CDR2 SYGVKD. After removal of 8 bases from V and 5 bases from J, the junction contained 7 bases not matched to a gene. The CDR3 sequence: CAIFGTGATEAFF. The CDR3 nucleotides are TGTGCCATCTTCGGGACAGGTGCTACTGAAGCTTTCTTT.

This clonotype was recorded at least ten times. This chain joins TRBV28 and TRBJ2-7; D is unresolved. V was trimmed by 2 bases and J by 0 bases, leaving 11 bases between them. The CDR3 is made up of 15 amino acids. CDR1 and CDR2 from the germline V gene are MDHEN and SYDVKM. CDR3 amino acids: CASSLPLLVSYEQYF. The CDR3 DNA is TGTGCCAGCAGTTTACCCCTCCTTGTCTCCTACGAGCAGTACTTC.

This clonotype was detected many times. The rearrangement links TRBV20-1 to TRBJ1-2; tentatively, D is TRBD1 (5 bases). V dropped 2 bases and J dropped 1 base, with 11 bases sitting between them. In germline, CDR1 is DFQATT, CDR2 SNEGSKA (reference sequence). The CDR3 runs to 14 residues. The CDR3 here is CSARSDSYNYGYTF. The CDR3, as DNA: TGCAGTGCTAGATCCGACAGTTATAACTATGGCTACACCTTC.